This T cell receptor beta chain was identified during a study of OX40 agonist ivuxolimab in advanced cancers. Whole-study results and caveats: In the expanded peripheral T cells, antigen specificity was never determined. Relative to CD4+, CD8+ T cells held more expanded clones on average.

Comments on this clone: As yet, its antigen is unknown.

The table came from immunoSEQ multiplex PCR; TCRdb's copy has only in-frame clones and leaves some out. The table lists roughly 73,000 clones, approximately 84% of them singletons, with approximately 2.1% in the top ten. This CDR3 has 16 amino acids. In germline, CDR1 is LNHDA, CDR2 SQIVND (reference sequence). V lost 6 bases and J lost 3, with 21 bases in between. On cycle 4 day 1 and cycle 7 day 1, as well as at baseline, blood was sampled. The clonotype comes from an adult with an advanced solid tumor such as melanoma, head and neck, liver or kidney cancer. The V call is TRBV19, the J call TRBJ2-7; TRBD2 might be the D (6 bases). The source material was CD4+ or CD8+ T cells sorted from blood, sampled in a trial of the OX40 agonist ivuxolimab. The CDR3 here is CASSVSGLSDFYEQYF. Here the CDR3 DNA reads TGTGCCAGTAGCGTCAGCGGACTAAGCGATTTCTACGAGCAGTACTTC.